This T cell receptor beta chain was identified in a study of cytomegalovirus exposure and HLA in healthy donors. Study results and limitations: As immune exposure information, only CMV serostatus was available.

A multiplex PCR was run with 60 Vbeta primers and 13 Jbeta primers. Methods used by the authors: About 11 million of tens of millions of unique TCR beta chains were shared, per a later count. Profiled with immunoSEQ multiplex PCR; TCRdb holds only in-frame clones, not every one. V, J and clone size are taken as reported in that table, and D and trimming were inferred from the DNA itself. The sample yields 130,000 to 150,000 clones, over 60% seen once. The CDR3 is made up of 24 amino acids. V was pared by 3 bases and J by 0 bases, with 25 bases of the junction left unmatched. CDR1 is SGDLS and CDR2 is YYNGEE in the germline V gene. Notes on this clone: Antigen unknown.

The V gene is TRBV9, the J gene TRBJ2-3; 13 bases fit TRBD2. Material: PBMCs. The receptor was isolated from a man between 40 and 49 years old in good health and CMV-seropositive. For the CDR3, the DNA is TGTGCCAGCAGCGCAACGACCTGGACTAGCGGGAGCCCCCACCGTTTGACTAGCACAGATACGCAGTATTTT. It translates to CASSATTWTSGSPHRLTSTDTQYF.